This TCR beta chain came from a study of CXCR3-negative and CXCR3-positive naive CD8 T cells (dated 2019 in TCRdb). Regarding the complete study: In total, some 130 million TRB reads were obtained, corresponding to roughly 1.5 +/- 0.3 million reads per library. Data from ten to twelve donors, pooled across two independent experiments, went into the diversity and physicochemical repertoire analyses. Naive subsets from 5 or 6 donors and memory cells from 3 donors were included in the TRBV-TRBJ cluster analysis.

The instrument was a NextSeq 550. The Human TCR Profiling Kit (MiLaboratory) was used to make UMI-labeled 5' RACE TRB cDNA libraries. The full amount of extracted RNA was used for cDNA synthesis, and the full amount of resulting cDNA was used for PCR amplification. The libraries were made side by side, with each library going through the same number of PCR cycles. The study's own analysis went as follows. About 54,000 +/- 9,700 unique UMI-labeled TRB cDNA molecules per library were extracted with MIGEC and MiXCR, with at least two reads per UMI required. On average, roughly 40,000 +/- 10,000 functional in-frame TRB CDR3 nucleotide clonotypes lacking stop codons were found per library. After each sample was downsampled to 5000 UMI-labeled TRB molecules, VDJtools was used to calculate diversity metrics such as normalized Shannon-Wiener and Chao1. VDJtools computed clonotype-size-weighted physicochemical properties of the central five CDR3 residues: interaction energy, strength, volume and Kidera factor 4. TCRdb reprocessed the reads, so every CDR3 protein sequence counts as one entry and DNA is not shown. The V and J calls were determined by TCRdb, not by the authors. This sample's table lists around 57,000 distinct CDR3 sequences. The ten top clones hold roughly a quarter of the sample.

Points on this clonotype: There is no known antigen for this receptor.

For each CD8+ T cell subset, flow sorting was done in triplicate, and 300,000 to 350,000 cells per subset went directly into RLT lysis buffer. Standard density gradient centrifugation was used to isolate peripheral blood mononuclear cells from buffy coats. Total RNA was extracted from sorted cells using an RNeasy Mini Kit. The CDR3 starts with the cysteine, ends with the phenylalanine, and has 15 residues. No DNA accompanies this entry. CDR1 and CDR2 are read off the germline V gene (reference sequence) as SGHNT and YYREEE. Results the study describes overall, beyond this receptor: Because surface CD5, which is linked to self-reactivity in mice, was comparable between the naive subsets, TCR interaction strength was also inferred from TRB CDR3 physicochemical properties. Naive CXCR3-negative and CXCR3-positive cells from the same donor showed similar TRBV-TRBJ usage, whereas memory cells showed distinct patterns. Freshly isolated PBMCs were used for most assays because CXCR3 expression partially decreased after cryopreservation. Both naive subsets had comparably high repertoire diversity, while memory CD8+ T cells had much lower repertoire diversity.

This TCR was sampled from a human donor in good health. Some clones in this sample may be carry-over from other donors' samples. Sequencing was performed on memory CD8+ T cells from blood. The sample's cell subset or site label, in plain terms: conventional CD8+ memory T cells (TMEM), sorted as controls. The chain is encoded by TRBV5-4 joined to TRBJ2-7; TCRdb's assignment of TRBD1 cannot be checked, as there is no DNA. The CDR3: CASSQTTSRGDEQYF.